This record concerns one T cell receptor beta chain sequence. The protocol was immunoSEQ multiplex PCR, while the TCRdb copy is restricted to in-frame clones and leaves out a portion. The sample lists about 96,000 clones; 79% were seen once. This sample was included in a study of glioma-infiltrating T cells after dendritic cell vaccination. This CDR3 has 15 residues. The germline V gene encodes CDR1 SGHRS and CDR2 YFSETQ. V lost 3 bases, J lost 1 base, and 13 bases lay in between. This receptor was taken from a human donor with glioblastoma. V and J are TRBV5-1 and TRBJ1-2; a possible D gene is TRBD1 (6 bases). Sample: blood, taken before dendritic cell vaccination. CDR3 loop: CASSSQGGDNYGYTF. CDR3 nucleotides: TGCGCCAGCAGCTCACAGGGAGGGGATAACTATGGCTACACCTTC.